The entry that follows covers one TCR beta chain sequence. These data come from a study of T cell changes during pregnancy in multiple sclerosis. The germline V gene encodes CDR1 SGHKS and CDR2 YYEKEE (reference sequence). With V trimmed by 4 bases and J by 5 bases, 6 bases remained unmatched. The CDR3 has 15 residues. Repertoires were generated with immunoSEQ multiplex PCR, while TCRdb's copy carries only in-frame clones and drops some. The table shows about 100,000 clones, with around 90% occurring only once. The chain uses TRBV5-5 and TRBJ1-1; 12 nucleotides line up with TRBD1. The receptor was derived from a female donor with multiple sclerosis, enrolled in a pregnancy study. Source: peripheral blood, taken in the second trimester of pregnancy. CDR3: CASSRWDRGLTEAFF. The CDR3 nucleotides are TGTGCCAGCAGCAGGTGGGACAGGGGGCTTACTGAAGCTTTCTTT.